This TCR beta chain appears in the sequencing data of a study of blood T cell repertoires in COVID-19. Looking at the study overall: Material from acute and convalescent COVID-19 was sourced from the United States, Italy and Spain. PBMCs, B-cell-depleted T cells, or T cells provided the cDNA or gDNA that made up the material.

Original processing methods: Nucleated cell counts were estimated from reference gene primer amplification. The repertoire was sequenced with immunoSEQ multiplex PCR; TCRdb's copy has only in-frame clones and lacks some. Clonal size and the V and J genes are those of that table, whereas D and trimming came from the DNA. This sample has tens of thousands of clones; about 79% occur once, and the top ten carry roughly 4.2%. V was clipped by 3 bases and J by 5 bases; unmatched bases: 11. The CDR3 has 16 amino acids. The germline gives CDR1 MGHDK, CDR2 SYGVNS. The chain couples TRBV25-1 to TRBJ2-3; 7 bases are a match to TRBD1. Specimen: peripheral blood. The TCR was taken from a woman between 50 and 59 years old with acute or convalescent COVID-19. The CDR3 DNA follows: TGTGCCAGCAGTGATCCGGGACAGTCTTGGAAAGATACGCAGTATTTT. Translated, it gives CASSDPGQSWKDTQYF.